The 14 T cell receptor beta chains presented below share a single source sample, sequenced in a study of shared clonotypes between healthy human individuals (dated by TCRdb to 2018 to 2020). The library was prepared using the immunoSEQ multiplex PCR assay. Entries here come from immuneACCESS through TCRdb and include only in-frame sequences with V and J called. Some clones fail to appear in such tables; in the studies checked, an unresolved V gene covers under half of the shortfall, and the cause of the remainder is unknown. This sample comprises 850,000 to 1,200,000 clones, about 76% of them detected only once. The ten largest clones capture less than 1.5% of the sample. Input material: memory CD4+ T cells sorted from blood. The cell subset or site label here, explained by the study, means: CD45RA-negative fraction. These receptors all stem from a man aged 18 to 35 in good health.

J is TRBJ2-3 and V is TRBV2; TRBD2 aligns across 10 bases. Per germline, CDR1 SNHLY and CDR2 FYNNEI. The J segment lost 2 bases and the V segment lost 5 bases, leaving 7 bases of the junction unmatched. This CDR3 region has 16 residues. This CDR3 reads CASSSRLAGPTDTQYF. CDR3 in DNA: TGTGCCAGCAGTTCCCGACTAGCGGGCCCCACAGATACGCAGTATTTT.

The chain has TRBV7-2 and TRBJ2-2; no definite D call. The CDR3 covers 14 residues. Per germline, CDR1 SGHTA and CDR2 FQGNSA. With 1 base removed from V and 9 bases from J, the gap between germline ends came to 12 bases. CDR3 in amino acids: CASSLGPGGRELFF. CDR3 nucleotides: TGTGCCAGCAGCTTAGGTCCGGGCGGCCGGGAGCTGTTTTTT.

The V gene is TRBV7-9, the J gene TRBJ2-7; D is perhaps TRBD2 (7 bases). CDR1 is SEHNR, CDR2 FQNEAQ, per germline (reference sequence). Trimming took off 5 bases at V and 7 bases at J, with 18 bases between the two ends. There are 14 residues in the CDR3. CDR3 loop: CASSPVGGAREQYF. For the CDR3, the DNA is TGTGCCAGCAGCCCGGTGGGGGGGGCGCGGGAGCAGTACTTC.

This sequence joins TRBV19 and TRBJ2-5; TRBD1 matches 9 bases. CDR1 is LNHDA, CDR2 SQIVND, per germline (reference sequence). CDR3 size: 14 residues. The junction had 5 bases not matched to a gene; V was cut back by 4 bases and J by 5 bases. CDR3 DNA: TGTGCCAGTAGTACCCGACAGGGGGGGGAGACCCAGTACTTC. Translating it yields CASSTRQGGETQYF.

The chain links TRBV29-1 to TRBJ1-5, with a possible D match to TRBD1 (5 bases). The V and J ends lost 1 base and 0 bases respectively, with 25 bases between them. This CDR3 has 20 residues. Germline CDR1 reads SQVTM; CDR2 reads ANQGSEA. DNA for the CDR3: TGCAGCGTTGAAGTTTTACTCGGGGGACGGATAAAAAATAGCAATCAGCCCCAGCATTTT. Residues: CSVEVLLGGRIKNSNQPQHF.

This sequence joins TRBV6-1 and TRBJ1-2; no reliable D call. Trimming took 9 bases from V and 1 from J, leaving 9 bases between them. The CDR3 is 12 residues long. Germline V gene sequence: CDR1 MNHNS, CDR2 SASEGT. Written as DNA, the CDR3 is TGTGCCAGTTCCCTCCTTAACTATGGCTACACCTTC. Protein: CASSLLNYGYTF.

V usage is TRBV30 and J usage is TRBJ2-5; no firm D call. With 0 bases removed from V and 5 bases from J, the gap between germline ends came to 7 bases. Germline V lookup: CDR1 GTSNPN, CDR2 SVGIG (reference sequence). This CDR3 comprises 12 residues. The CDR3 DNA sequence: TGTGCCTGGAGTGTACACGGGGAGACCCAGTACTTC. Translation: CAWSVHGETQYF.

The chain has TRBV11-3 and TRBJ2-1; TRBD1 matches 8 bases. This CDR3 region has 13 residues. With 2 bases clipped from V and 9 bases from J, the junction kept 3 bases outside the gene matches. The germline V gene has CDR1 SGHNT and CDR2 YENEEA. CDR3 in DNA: TGTGCCAGCAGCTTACAGGGGGCTGGTGAGCAGTTCTTC. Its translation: CASSLQGAGEQFF. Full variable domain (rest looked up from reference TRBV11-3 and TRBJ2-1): EAGVVQSPRYKIIEKKQPVAFWCNPISGHNTLYWYLQNLGQGPELLIRYENEEAVDDSQLPKDRFSAERLKGVDSTLKIQPAELGDSAVYLCASSLQGAGEQFFGPGTRLTVL.

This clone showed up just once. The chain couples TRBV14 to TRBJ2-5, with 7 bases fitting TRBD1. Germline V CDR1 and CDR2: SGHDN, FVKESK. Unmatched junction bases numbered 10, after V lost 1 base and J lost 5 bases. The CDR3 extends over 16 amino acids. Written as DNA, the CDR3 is TGTGCCAGCAGCCAAGGTGGACAGGCGTTGGGGGAGACCCAGTACTTC. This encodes CASSQGGQALGETQYF.

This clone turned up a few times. CDR3 in DNA: TGTGCCTGGAGTGTAGGGGCCAGGGAAGCTTTCTTT. Translated, it gives CAWSVGAREAFF. The chain carries TRBV30 and TRBJ1-1, with D possibly matching TRBD1 (5 bases). Trimming left V 0 bases short and J 8 bases short, with 10 bases between. Germline V gives CDR1 GTSNPN, CDR2 SVGIG (reference sequence). The CDR3 totals 12 residues.

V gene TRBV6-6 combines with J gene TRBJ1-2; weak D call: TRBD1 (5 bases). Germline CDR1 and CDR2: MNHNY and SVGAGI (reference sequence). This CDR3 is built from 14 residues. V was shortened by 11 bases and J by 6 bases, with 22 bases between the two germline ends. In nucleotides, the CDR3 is TGTGCCGGGGCTAGACAGCTTCTGGGCGATGGCTACACCTTC. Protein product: CAGARQLLGDGYTF.

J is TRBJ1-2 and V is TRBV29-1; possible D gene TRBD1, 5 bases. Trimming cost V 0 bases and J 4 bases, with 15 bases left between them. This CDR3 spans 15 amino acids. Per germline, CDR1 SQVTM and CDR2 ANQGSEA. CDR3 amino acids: CSVEDWVGGAYGYTF. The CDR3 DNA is TGCAGCGTTGAAGATTGGGTGGGAGGGGCCTATGGCTACACCTTC.

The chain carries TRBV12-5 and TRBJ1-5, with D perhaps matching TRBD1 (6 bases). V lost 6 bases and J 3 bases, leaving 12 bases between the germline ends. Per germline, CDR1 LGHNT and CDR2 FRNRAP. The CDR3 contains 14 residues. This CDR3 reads CASGLGGHNQPQHF. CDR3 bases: TGTGCTAGTGGCCTGGGGGGGCACAATCAGCCCCAGCATTTT.

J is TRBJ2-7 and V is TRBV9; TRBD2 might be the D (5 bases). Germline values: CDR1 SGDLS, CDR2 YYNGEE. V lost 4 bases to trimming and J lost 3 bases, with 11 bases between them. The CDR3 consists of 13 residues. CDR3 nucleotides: TGTGCCAGCAGCCGAGAGGGTCTCTACGAGCAGTACTTC. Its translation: CASSREGLYEQYF.